This T cell receptor (beta chain) was profiled in a study of blood T cell repertoires in COVID-19 (TCRdb year 2020). For the wider study: The collaborator samples originated in the United States, Italy and Spain and spanned the acute and convalescent phases of COVID-19. Where available, HLA class I and class II types were obtained from metadata supplied by the sample provider rather than from assay-based typing. The material from the prospective study consisted of cDNA or gDNA derived from T cells, B-cell-depleted T cells, or PBMCs. Subjects who had been exposed to COVID-19, were actively infected with it, or had recovered from it provided the deeply sampled blood TCRbeta repertoires that made up the dataset. A de-identified subject ID, COVID-19 status, age in years and sex were almost always included in the sample metadata. Samples were obtained from the ongoing ImmuneRACE study (first 160 participants) and from approximately 1,200 subjects provided by 6 global collaborators. The repertoires were released in a freely available public database intended as a resource for research on the immune response to SARS-CoV-2.

The CDR3 sequence holds 15 residues, the cysteine and phenylalanine included. Solely the CDR3 DNA is kept, with 45 bases framed from the first base. Trimming costs V 4 bases and J 2 bases, and their ends lie 13 bases apart. CDR1 is given as MNHEY and CDR2 as SVGEGT, both from the germline V gene. TCRbeta CDR3 regions were amplified from genomic DNA using the immunoSEQ Assay, a bias-controlled multiplex PCR. Regarding the original processing steps: Within the assay, amplification of reference gene primers was used to estimate how many nucleated cells each sample contained. Sequence reads were collapsed and filtered to measure the absolute abundance of every unique TCRbeta CDR3 rearrangement. For each sample, productive Simpson clonality was calculated as the square root of Simpson's diversity index over productive rearrangements. TCRdb obtained this table from immuneACCESS and retained in-frame rearrangements with V and J assigned. These tables miss some clones; where compared with another copy, unresolved V genes account for less than half of the shortfall, and the remainder is unexplained. That table gives V, J and clone size, and the DNA gave D and trimming. Recorded for this sample are about 41,000 clones; around four fifths of them occurred a single time. Approximately 44% of the sample belongs to the ten largest clones.

Collaborating institutions collected whole blood in K2EDTA tubes following their own protocols. Collaborator samples were shipped for TCRbeta analysis as frozen whole blood, isolated PBMCs, or DNA extracted from either sample type. What the study reported, not specific to this receptor: Clinical and demographic metadata were provided uncurated, with the amount varying by source and participant.

Notes on this clone: This receptor's antigen is unknown. Per-nucleotide qualities are absent, and no much larger clonotype sits a single base away.

This receptor was taken from a woman of 80 years or more with acute or convalescent COVID-19. The sequenced sample consisted of peripheral blood. This chain is built from TRBV6-2 or TRBV6-3 and TRBJ2-3; TRBD1 is perhaps the D gene, given 6 matching bases. The DNA sequence reads TGTGCCAGCAGTTTAACAGGGCGTTCCACAGATACGCAGTATTTT. Its amino acids are CASSLTGRSTDTQYF.